Listed here are 19 T cell receptor beta chains from one sample, sequenced in a study of blood T cell repertoires in COVID-19. Profiling relied on immunoSEQ multiplex PCR, and the TCRdb table lists in-frame clones only, not all of them. Here the sample spans about 180,000 clones, nearly 90% being singletons. The sequenced sample consisted of PBMCs or T cells enriched from blood (not recorded which). These receptors originate from a woman between 40 and 55 years old with acute COVID-19.

This clone was counted a few times. The CDR3 sequence is CASSLGRGVYEQYF. The DNA of the CDR3 is TGCGCCAGCAGCTTGGGCAGGGGAGTGTACGAGCAGTACTTC. The rearrangement links TRBV5-1 to TRBJ2-7; D perhaps matches TRBD1 (6 bases). Trimming stripped 0 bases from V and 4 bases from J, with 11 bases between. The CDR3 runs to 14 residues. Germline CDR1 SGHRS, CDR2 YFSETQ.

The rearrangement joins TRBV6-2 or TRBV6-3 to TRBJ2-7; the match to TRBD1 covers 9 bases. With V trimmed by 4 bases and J by 0 bases, 4 bases remained unmatched. The CDR3 consists of 15 residues. Germline values: CDR1 MNHEY, CDR2 SVGEGT. CDR3 sequence: CASSLPGQGSYEQYF. For the CDR3, the DNA is TGTGCCAGCAGTTTACCGGGACAGGGCTCCTACGAGCAGTACTTC.

CDR3 coding DNA: TGTGCCAGCAGCTTAGCGGGAGTACGCTCCTACGAGCAGTACTTC. Amino acid sequence: CASSLAGVRSYEQYF. The rearrangement uses TRBV7-2 and TRBJ2-7; tentative D call: TRBD2 (5 bases). The CDR3 covers 15 residues. Looked up from germline, CDR1 is SGHTA and CDR2 is FQGNSA. Trimming took off 0 bases at V and 0 bases at J, with 9 bases between the two ends. Supplemented by reference TRBV7-2 and TRBJ2-7, the full variable domain reads GAGVSQSPSNKVTEKGKDVELRCDPISGHTALYWYRQSLGQGLEFLIYFQGNSAPDKSGLPSDRFSAERTGGSVSTLTIQRTQQEDSAVYLCASSLAGVRSYEQYFGPGTRLTVT.

The CDR3, as DNA: TGTGCCAGCAGCCGTACTAGGAGTTGGGAGACCCAGTACTTC. Amino acid sequence: CASSRTRSWETQYF. The chain recombines TRBV11-1 with TRBJ2-5; tentative D call: TRBD2 (5 bases). Germline assignment: CDR1 SGHAT and CDR2 FQDESV (reference sequence). The CDR3 runs 14 residues. Trimming shortened V by 5 bases and J by 5 bases, and 15 bases separated the two germline ends.

This clone was counted once. This chain connects TRBV6-4 to TRBJ2-3, with D possibly matching TRBD2 (6 bases). The CDR3 is 15 amino acids. CDR1 is MRHNA, CDR2 SNTAGT, per germline. V shed 0 bases and J shed 0 bases, with 7 bases lying between them. The CDR3 sequence is CASSDSGGSTDTQYF. The CDR3 coding sequence is TGTGCCAGCAGTGACTCGGGGGGAAGCACAGATACGCAGTATTTT.

The chain uses TRBV6-6 and TRBJ2-3, with 8 bases lining up with TRBD2. Germline loops: CDR1 MNHNY, CDR2 SVGAGI (reference sequence). CDR3 length equals 15 residues. V shed 6 bases and J 2 bases; nucleotides not matched to a gene: 7. This chain's CDR3 is CASRLAGSNTDTQYF. CDR3 in DNA: TGTGCCAGCAGATTAGCGGGGTCGAACACAGATACGCAGTATTTT.

This chain links TRBV5-1 with TRBJ2-2; 7 positions agree with TRBD1. CDR3 length equals 16 residues. Unmatched junction bases numbered 9, after V lost 2 bases and J lost 5 bases. Per the germline V gene, CDR1 is SGHRS and CDR2 is YFSETQ. Here the CDR3 DNA reads TGCGCCAGCAGCTTACAGGGGTTTGAAAAAACCGGGGAGCTGTTTTTT. Its protein is CASSLQGFEKTGELFF.

The chain couples TRBV18 to TRBJ2-1; 7 bases line up with TRBD2. V was clipped by 1 base and J by 4 bases; unmatched bases: 10. This CDR3 region has 17 residues. Looked up from germline, CDR1 is KGHSH and CDR2 is LQKENI. CDR3 coding DNA: TGTGCCAGCTCACCACGGCTAGCGGAGCCCCCTTACAATGAGCAGTTCTTC. Its translation is CASSPRLAEPPYNEQFF.

V usage is TRBV28 and J usage is TRBJ1-6, with D maybe TRBD1 (6 bases). Germline CDR1 reads MDHEN; CDR2 reads SYDVKM. The CDR3 length is 18 residues. Deletions cut 5 bases from V and 0 bases from J, with 17 bases between. In DNA, the CDR3 is TGTGCCAGCAGTCCATGGACAGCGCTGAGCTCCTATAATTCACCCCTCCACTTT. It codes for CASSPWTALSSYNSPLHF.

This chain uses TRBV7-6 with TRBJ2-5; 11 bases are a match to TRBD1. Germline V gene lookup returns CDR1 SGHVS and CDR2 FNYEAQ. J was trimmed by 5 bases and V by 1 base; bases with no gene match: 3. The CDR3 extends over 15 amino acids. DNA for the CDR3: TGTGCCAGCAGCTTAGGGACAGGGGGCGCGGAGACCCAGTACTTC. Protein sequence: CASSLGTGGAETQYF.

The chain joins TRBV7-9 to TRBJ2-7, with 7 bases aligning to TRBD1. V lost 4 bases and J lost 4; bases outside the gene matches: 4. Germline lookup yields CDR1 SEHNR and CDR2 FQNEAQ (reference sequence). The CDR3 has 13 residues. This chain's CDR3 is CASSSEQGYEQYF. The CDR3 region has the DNA TGTGCCAGCAGCTCTGAACAGGGGTACGAGCAGTACTTC.

Note on this clone: Different DNA sequences within this sample yield the same CDR3. The chain recombines TRBV10-3 with TRBJ1-1, with TRBD1 matching 8 bases. Trimming cost V 4 bases and J 1 base; bases outside gene matches: 5. The length of the CDR3 is 15 residues. The germline V gene encodes CDR1 ENHRY and CDR2 SYGVKD. In DNA, the CDR3 is TGTGCCATCAGTGGACCAGGGGGCAGGAACACTGAAGCTTTCTTT. It codes for CAISGPGGRNTEAFF.

This rearrangement joins TRBV5-1 to TRBJ2-2; D gene uncertain. Trimming stripped 1 base from V and 4 bases from J, with 11 bases between. The CDR3 is 15 residues long. Germline CDR1 and CDR2: SGHRS and YFSETQ. The CDR3 here is CASSLTAGRTGELFF. CDR3 coding DNA: TGCGCCAGCAGCTTGACGGCTGGGCGCACCGGGGAGCTGTTTTTT.

V and J are TRBV7-8 and TRBJ2-3; TRBD1 is a possible D gene (7 bases). Germline lookup yields CDR1 SGHVS and CDR2 FQNEAQ. CDR3 size: 15 residues. V gave up 4 bases and J gave up 4 bases, with 15 bases separating them. CDR3: CASSSGGTGSDTQYF. The CDR3 coding sequence is TGTGCCAGCAGCTCAGGGGGGACCGGGTCAGATACGCAGTATTTT.

This clone was counted only a few times. The CDR3 loop reads CASSLTVGGGQPQHF. The CDR3 nucleotides read TGTGCCAGCAGCTTAACCGTAGGGGGCGGGCAGCCCCAGCATTTT. The V gene is TRBV7-9, the J gene TRBJ1-5, with 7 bases identical to TRBD1. Germline CDR1 reads SEHNR; CDR2 reads FQNEAQ (reference sequence). The CDR3 is 15 amino acids. V dropped 2 bases and J dropped 7; count of bases not matched to a gene: 8.

The chain couples TRBV28 to TRBJ2-1; D not certain. Germline V gene data show CDR1 as MDHEN and CDR2 as SYDVKM. There are 15 residues in the CDR3. V lost 3 bases to trimming and J lost 4 bases, with 13 bases between them. CDR3 sequence reads: CASSLARKVYNEQFF. In nucleotides, the CDR3 is TGTGCCAGCAGTTTGGCTAGGAAGGTTTACAATGAGCAGTTCTTC. The whole variable domain, remainder taken from reference TRBV28 and TRBJ2-1, is DVKVTQSSRYLVKRTGEKVFLECVQDMDHENMFWYRQDPGLGLRLIYFSYDVKMKEKGDIPEGYSVSREKKERFSLILESASTNQTSMYLCASSLARKVYNEQFFGPGTRLTVL.

This chain joins TRBV19 and TRBJ1-2; D is uncertain. Germline loops: CDR1 LNHDA, CDR2 SQIVND (reference sequence). CDR3 size: 11 residues. V shed 0 bases and J shed 11 bases, with 7 bases lying between them. The CDR3 is CASSIENRYTF. The CDR3 DNA is TGTGCCAGTAGTATAGAAAACCGGTACACCTTC.

The chain links TRBV16 to TRBJ2-1; D is perhaps TRBD2 (6 bases). The CDR3 totals 16 residues. Germline V gives CDR1 KGHSY, CDR2 FQNENV. V lost 0 bases to trimming and J lost 0 bases, with 9 bases between them. The CDR3 loop is CASSQSAGSSYNEQFF. As DNA, the CDR3 is TGTGCCAGCAGCCAATCCGCGGGGAGCTCCTACAATGAGCAGTTCTTC.

For this clone: Different DNA sequences within this sample yield the same CDR3. This chain connects TRBV28 to TRBJ1-5, with D unclear. From germline, CDR1 is MDHEN and CDR2 SYDVKM. This CDR3 has 13 residues. V lost 5 bases and J 4 bases, leaving 9 bases between the germline ends. The CDR3 sequence is CASSPPGNQPQHF. For the CDR3, the DNA is TGTGCCAGCAGTCCTCCCGGGAATCAGCCCCAGCATTTT.